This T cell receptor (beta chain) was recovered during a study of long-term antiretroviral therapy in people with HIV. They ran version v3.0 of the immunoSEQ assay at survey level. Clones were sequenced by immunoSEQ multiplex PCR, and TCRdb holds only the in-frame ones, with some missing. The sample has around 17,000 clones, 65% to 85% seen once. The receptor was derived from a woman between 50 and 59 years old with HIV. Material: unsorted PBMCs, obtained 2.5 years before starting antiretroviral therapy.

The CDR3 loop is CASSEGGQGANTQYF. For the CDR3, the DNA is TGTGCCAGCAGCGAGGGGGGACAGGGGGCGAATACGCAGTATTTT. The V gene is TRBV5-6, the J gene TRBJ2-3; 12 nucleotides line up with TRBD1. V trimming: 4 bases; J trimming: 7 bases; junction bases outside the gene matches: 7. Looked up from germline, CDR1 is SGHDT and CDR2 is YYEEEE. This CDR3 comprises 15 residues.